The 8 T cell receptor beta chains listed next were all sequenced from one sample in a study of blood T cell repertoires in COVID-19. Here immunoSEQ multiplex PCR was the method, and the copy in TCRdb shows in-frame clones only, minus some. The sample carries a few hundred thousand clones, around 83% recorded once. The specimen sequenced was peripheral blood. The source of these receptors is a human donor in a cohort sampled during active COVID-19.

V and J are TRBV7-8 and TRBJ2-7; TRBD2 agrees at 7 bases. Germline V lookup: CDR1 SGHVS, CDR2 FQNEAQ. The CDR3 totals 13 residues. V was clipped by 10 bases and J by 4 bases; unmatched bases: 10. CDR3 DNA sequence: TGTGCCACCCAAAGCGGGGTCGGTTACGAGCAGTACTTC. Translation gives CATQSGVGYEQYF.

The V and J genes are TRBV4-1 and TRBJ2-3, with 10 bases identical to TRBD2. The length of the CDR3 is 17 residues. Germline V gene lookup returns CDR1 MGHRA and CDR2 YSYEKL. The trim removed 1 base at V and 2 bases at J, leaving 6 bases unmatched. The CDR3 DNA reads TGCGCCAGCAGCCAAGTGAGCCTAGCGGGGGACACAGATACGCAGTATTTT. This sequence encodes CASSQVSLAGDTDTQYF.

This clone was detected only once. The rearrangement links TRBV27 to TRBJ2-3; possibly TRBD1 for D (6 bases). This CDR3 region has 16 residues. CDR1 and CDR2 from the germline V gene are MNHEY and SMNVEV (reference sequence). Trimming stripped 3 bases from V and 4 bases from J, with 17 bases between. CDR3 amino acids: CASSLARGRGADTQYF. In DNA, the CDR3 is TGTGCCAGCAGTTTGGCCAGGGGACGGGGCGCAGATACGCAGTATTTT.

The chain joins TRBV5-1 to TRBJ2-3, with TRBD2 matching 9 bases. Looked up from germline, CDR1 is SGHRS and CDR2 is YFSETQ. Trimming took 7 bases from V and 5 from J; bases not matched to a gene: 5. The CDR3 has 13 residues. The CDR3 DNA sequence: TGCGCCAGCCAGCGGGAGGAGGTAGATACGCAGTATTTT. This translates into CASQREEVDTQYF.

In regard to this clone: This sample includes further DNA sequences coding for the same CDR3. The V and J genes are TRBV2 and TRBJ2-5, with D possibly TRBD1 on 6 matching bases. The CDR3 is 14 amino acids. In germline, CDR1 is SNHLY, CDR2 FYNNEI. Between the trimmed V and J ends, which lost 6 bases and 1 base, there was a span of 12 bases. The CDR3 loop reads CASRETGLQETQYF. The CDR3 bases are TGTGCCAGCAGGGAAACAGGGCTCCAAGAGACCCAGTACTTC.

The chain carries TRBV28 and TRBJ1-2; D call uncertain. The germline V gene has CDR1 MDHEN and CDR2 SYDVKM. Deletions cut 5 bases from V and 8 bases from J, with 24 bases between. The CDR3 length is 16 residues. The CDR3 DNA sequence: TGTGCCAGCAGTCCGGCCTACACTCGGCGAATGCGGGGCTACACCTTC. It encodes CASSPAYTRRMRGYTF.

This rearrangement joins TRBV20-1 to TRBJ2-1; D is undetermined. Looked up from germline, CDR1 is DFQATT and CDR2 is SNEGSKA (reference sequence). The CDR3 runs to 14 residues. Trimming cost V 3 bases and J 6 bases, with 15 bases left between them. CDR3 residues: CSASIPPPGNEQFF. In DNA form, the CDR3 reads TGCAGTGCTAGTATTCCTCCCCCCGGCAATGAGCAGTTCTTC.

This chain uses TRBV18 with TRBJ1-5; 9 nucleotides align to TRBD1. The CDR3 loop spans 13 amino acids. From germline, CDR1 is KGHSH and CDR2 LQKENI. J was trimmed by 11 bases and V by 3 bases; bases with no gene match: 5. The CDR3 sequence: CASSPARDRAQHF. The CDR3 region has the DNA TGTGCCAGCTCACCTGCTCGGGACAGGGCCCAGCATTTT.